One and the same sample provided the 23 T cell receptor beta chains below, sequenced in a study of neoadjuvant anti-PD-1 for oral cavity cancer. Stated time point: after neoadjuvant nivolumab, at surgical resection. Generated by immunoSEQ multiplex PCR, the TCRdb table keeps only in-frame clones and is missing some. The repertoire holds some 61,000 clones, with roughly 85% as singletons. The material was PBMCs, obtained after nivolumab (anti-PD-1) treatment. The receptor set was obtained from a person between 35 and 79 years old with oral cavity squamous cell carcinoma.

As concerns this clone: Other DNA sequences from this sample encode an identical CDR3 as well. The chain couples TRBV7-9 to TRBJ2-3; 9 bases fit TRBD2. The CDR3 sequence is 15 residues long. Trimming removed 3 bases from V and 2 bases from J; junction bases left unmatched: 3. Germline V CDR1 and CDR2: SEHNR, FQNEAQ (reference sequence). Here the CDR3 DNA reads TGTGCCAGCAGCTTCGGGACTAGCCTCACAGATACGCAGTATTTT. As protein: CASSFGTSLTDTQYF. The full variable domain, completed using reference TRBV7-9 and TRBJ2-3, is DTGVSQNPRHKITKRGQNVTFRCDPISEHNRLYWYRQTLGQGPEFLTYFQNEAQLEKSRLLSDRFSAERPKGSFSTLEIQRTEQGDSAMYLCASSFGTSLTDTQYFGPGTRLTVL.

The chain carries TRBV19 and TRBJ1-5, with D perhaps matching TRBD1 (5 bases). Germline values: CDR1 LNHDA, CDR2 SQIVND (reference sequence). The CDR3 runs to 16 residues. V lost 0 bases to trimming and J lost 2 bases, with 11 bases between them. CDR3 coding DNA: TGTGCCAGTAGTATAGAATTCCAGGGCGGCAATCAGCCCCAGCATTTT. Encoded protein: CASSIEFQGGNQPQHF.

This clone was observed a handful of times. The chain combines TRBV28 with TRBJ1-2; D not certain. Germline V gene data show CDR1 as MDHEN and CDR2 as SYDVKM. Trimming took off 4 bases at V and 4 bases at J, with 7 bases between the two ends. There are 12 residues in the CDR3. CDR3 residues: CASSYARYGYTF. The DNA of the CDR3 is TGTGCCAGCAGTTATGCTCGCTATGGCTACACCTTC.

V is TRBV28 and J is TRBJ1-5, with TRBD1 matching 9 bases. V was pared by 6 bases and J by 7 bases, with 10 bases of the junction left unmatched. Germline V lookup: CDR1 MDHEN, CDR2 SYDVKM. The CDR3 spans 15 residues. CDR3 in amino acids: CASSATGGLGQPQHF. Here the CDR3 DNA reads TGTGCCAGCAGCGCTACAGGGGGCTTAGGCCAGCCCCAGCATTTT. Full variable domain (outside the CDR3, taken from reference TRBV28 and TRBJ1-5): DVKVTQSSRYLVKRTGEKVFLECVQDMDHENMFWYRQDPGLGLRLIYFSYDVKMKEKGDIPEGYSVSREKKERFSLILESASTNQTSMYLCASSATGGLGQPQHFGDGTRLSIL.

The chain couples TRBV9 to TRBJ1-1, with D unclear. Germline CDR1 and CDR2: SGDLS and YYNGEE. The CDR3 consists of 13 residues. Trimming cost V 4 bases and J 1 base, with 8 bases left between them. Here the CDR3 reads CASSRGPNTEAFF. The CDR3 DNA reads as TGTGCCAGCAGCCGCGGGCCGAACACTGAAGCTTTCTTT. Looking up the rest from reference TRBV9 and TRBJ1-1 gives the full variable domain: DSGVTQTPKHLITATGQRVTLRCSPRSGDLSVYWYQQSLDQGLQFLIQYYNGEERAKGNILERFSAQQFPDLHSELNLSSLELGDSALYFCASSRGPNTEAFFGQGTRLTVV.

The rearrangement uses TRBV4-1 and TRBJ2-5; D not certain. This CDR3 contains 15 residues. Germline V CDR1 and CDR2: MGHRA, YSYEKL. Trimming pared 1 base from V and 4 bases from J, leaving 13 bases between. The CDR3 loop is CASSQVPKFGETQYF. The DNA of the CDR3 is TGCGCCAGCAGCCAAGTCCCGAAATTCGGAGAGACCCAGTACTTC.

V and J are TRBV6-1 and TRBJ1-1; 7 positions agree with TRBD1. This CDR3 spans 11 amino acids. Germline V lookup: CDR1 MNHNS, CDR2 SASEGT. V shed 5 bases and J 11 bases; nucleotides not matched to a gene: 5. CDR3 in DNA: TGTGCCAGCAGTTCGACAGGGAAGGCTTTCTTT. This sequence encodes CASSSTGKAFF.

In its sample, this clone was seen a few times. In DNA form, the CDR3 reads TGTGCCAGCAGTACTCAAGAGGGATACGGCTACACCTTC. Translating gives CASSTQEGYGYTF. This chain uses TRBV6-5 with TRBJ1-2; D is uncertain. The CDR3 covers 13 residues. The germline CDR1 and CDR2 sequences are MNHEY and SVGAGI. The V end lost 5 bases, the J end lost 8 bases, and 15 bases lay between the germline ends.

The genes are TRBV11-2 and TRBJ1-2; TRBD1 might be the D (5 bases). The V gene's germline CDR1 is SGHAT and CDR2 FQNNGV. The V gene lost 5 bases and the J gene lost 2 bases, with 24 bases spanning the gap. This CDR3 comprises 18 residues. CDR3 bases: TGTGCCAGCAGCCGTATTCCGGCCGGACCGACAGAGAACTATGGCTACACCTTC. It is translated as CASSRIPAGPTENYGYTF.

About this clone itself: The same CDR3 arises from other DNA sequences in this sample as well. The chain recombines TRBV6-1 with TRBJ2-5, with a tentative D call TRBD1 (5 bases). V shed 4 bases and J shed 4 bases, with 13 bases lying between them. Per the germline V gene, CDR1 is MNHNS and CDR2 is SASEGT. CDR3 length: 14 amino acids. The CDR3 region has the DNA TGTGCCAGCAGTGGCCTAGGGGCAGGAGAGACCCAGTACTTC. This encodes CASSGLGAGETQYF.

This clone was recorded once. The chain is built from TRBV30 and TRBJ1-1; D is uncertain. The germline CDR1 and CDR2 sequences are GTSNPN and SVGIG (reference sequence). There are 11 residues in the CDR3. Deletions cut 2 bases from V and 8 bases from J, with 9 bases between. The CDR3 DNA reads as TGTGCCTGGAGTTTTGGCAGGGAAGCTTTCTTT. It specifies CAWSFGREAFF.

J is TRBJ2-4 and V is TRBV5-8; 7 nucleotides agree with TRBD1. CDR3 length: 16 residues. Trimming took 0 bases from V and 1 from J; bases not matched to a gene: 4. Germline CDR1 is SGHTS and CDR2 is YDEGEE. CDR3 sequence reads: CASSLGQGVAKNIQYF. Written as DNA, the CDR3 is TGTGCCAGCAGCTTGGGGCAGGGGGTGGCCAAAAACATTCAGTACTTC.

In regard to this clone: The junction differs from germline at one of its ends, possibly a read error. V usage is TRBV7-9 and J usage is TRBJ2-7; D is perhaps TRBD1 or TRBD2 (5 bases each). The V gene's germline CDR1 is SEHNR and CDR2 FQNEAQ (reference sequence). The CDR3 is 16 residues long. In DNA, the CDR3 is TGTGCCAGCAGCTTTTATGGGCAGGGACCTTCCTACGGGCAGTACTTC. It specifies CASSFYGQGPSYGQYF.

The J gene is TRBJ2-6, the V gene TRBV7-9; D ambiguous. Trimming stripped 3 bases from V and 4 bases from J, with 13 bases between. The germline CDR1 and CDR2 sequences are SEHNR and FQNEAQ (reference sequence). The CDR3 is 16 residues long. CDR3 loop: CASSFDPAQGANVLTF. The CDR3 DNA follows: TGTGCCAGCAGCTTTGACCCAGCACAAGGGGCCAACGTCCTGACTTTC.

This chain connects TRBV7-8 to TRBJ1-3; D is undetermined. This CDR3 has 16 amino acids. Trimming removed 5 bases at V and 4 bases at J, with 18 bases between. Germline V gives CDR1 SGHVS, CDR2 FQNEAQ. CDR3 in amino acids: CASSLPGLTGGNTIYF. CDR3 bases: TGTGCCAGCAGCCTCCCCGGACTGACGGGAGGAAACACCATATATTTT.

The genes are TRBV27 and TRBJ1-1; 10 positions match TRBD1. Germline CDR1 is MNHEY and CDR2 is SMNVEV (reference sequence). The J segment lost 6 bases and the V segment lost 5 bases, leaving 9 bases of the junction unmatched. This CDR3 has 15 residues. This CDR3 reads CASSPQTGGKSEAFF. The DNA of the CDR3 is TGTGCCAGCAGTCCCCAGACAGGGGGCAAGTCTGAAGCTTTCTTT.

The chain links TRBV19 to TRBJ1-4, with D possibly matching TRBD1 (5 bases). Germline V gene sequence: CDR1 LNHDA, CDR2 SQIVND (reference sequence). Trimming cost V 5 bases and J 14 bases, with 18 bases left between them. The length of the CDR3 is 13 residues. The CDR3 is CASSVQGRSVLFF. The CDR3 coding sequence is TGTGCCAGTAGTGTCCAGGGTCGGTCAGTCCTGTTTTTT. Full variable domain (remainder filled in from reference TRBV19 and TRBJ1-4): DGGITQSPKYLFRKEGQNVTLSCEQNLNHDAMYWYRQDPGQGLRLIYYSQIVNDFQKGDIAEGYSVSREKKESFPLTVTSAQKNPTAFYLCASSVQGRSVLFFGSGTQLSVL.

This chain uses TRBV10-1 with TRBJ2-2; the match to TRBD1 covers 9 bases. Germline assignment: CDR1 WNHNN and CDR2 SYGVQD (reference sequence). The CDR3 is made up of 17 amino acids. With V trimmed by 6 bases and J by 1 base, 9 bases remained unmatched. CDR3 DNA: TGCGCCAGCAGCAAAACCACGGGACAGGGGAACACCGGGGAGCTGTTTTTT. Translation gives CASSKTTGQGNTGELFF.

The V gene is TRBV28, the J gene TRBJ1-3; D is undetermined. V shed 3 bases and J shed 0 bases, with 12 bases lying between them. The CDR3 contains 16 residues. Germline-derived CDR1 and CDR2 are MDHEN and SYDVKM. CDR3 region: CASSLSWTISGNTIYF. The CDR3 nucleotides are TGTGCCAGCAGTTTGAGCTGGACGATCTCTGGAAACACCATATATTTT.

The chain has TRBV6-5 and TRBJ2-5; 9 bases agree with TRBD2. Germline V gene data show CDR1 as MNHEY and CDR2 as SVGAGI. With V trimmed by 6 bases and J by 2 bases, 7 bases remained unmatched. This CDR3 comprises 15 residues. The CDR3 protein is CASSRSAGGQETQYF. As DNA, the CDR3 is TGTGCCAGCAGCCGATCAGCGGGAGGTCAAGAGACCCAGTACTTC.

The chain links TRBV6-1 to TRBJ1-2, with D hard to call. The V gene's germline CDR1 is MNHNS and CDR2 SASEGT. CDR3 length equals 14 residues. V was cut by 4 bases and J by 8 bases, with 17 bases left in between. The CDR3 protein is CASSAEVSGYGYTF. In nucleotides, the CDR3 is TGTGCCAGCAGTGCAGAGGTGTCAGGATACGGCTACACCTTC.

The chain combines TRBV27 with TRBJ2-7; D may be TRBD1 (6 bases). Trimming left V 6 bases short and J 3 bases short, with 15 bases between. The CDR3 runs to 14 residues. The germline CDR1 and CDR2 sequences are MNHEY and SMNVEV (reference sequence). Here the CDR3 DNA reads TGTGCCAGCAGCTCCGACAGGACGTTCTACGAGCAGTACTTC. As protein: CASSSDRTFYEQYF.

The chain employs TRBV6-1 and TRBJ2-5; TRBD1 is a possible D gene (5 bases). The CDR3 consists of 13 residues. CDR1 and CDR2 (germline): MNHNS, SASEGT. V lost 6 bases and J lost 0, with 8 bases in between. CDR3 in amino acids: CASRTDYQETQYF. For the CDR3, the DNA is TGTGCCAGCAGGACAGATTACCAAGAGACCCAGTACTTC.